The entry below gives a single T cell receptor beta chain sequence along with its context. As yet, its antigen is unknown. Use of 60 Vbeta and 13 Jbeta primers characterized the PCR. The data were produced by immunoSEQ multiplex PCR, yet TCRdb's version contains in-frame clones alone and is incomplete. The sample has 85,000 to 120,000 clones, roughly three fifths seen once. Germline assignment: CDR1 MDHEN and CDR2 SYDVKM. The CDR3 contains 15 residues. V was clipped by 9 bases and J by 0 bases, with 16 bases between them. The data were taken from a study of cytomegalovirus exposure and HLA in healthy donors. Whole-study findings and limits: A later analysis, which compared TCR beta chains of equal frequency, found the HLA-associated ones more clonally expanded.

This receptor was taken from a human donor in good health. The gene calls are TRBV28 and TRBJ2-3, with D possibly TRBD1 on 7 matching bases. Sequences were obtained from PBMCs. The CDR3, as DNA: TGTGCCAGTGAGGCAGGGGGGTATAGCACAGATACGCAGTATTTT. Protein sequence: CASEAGGYSTDTQYF.